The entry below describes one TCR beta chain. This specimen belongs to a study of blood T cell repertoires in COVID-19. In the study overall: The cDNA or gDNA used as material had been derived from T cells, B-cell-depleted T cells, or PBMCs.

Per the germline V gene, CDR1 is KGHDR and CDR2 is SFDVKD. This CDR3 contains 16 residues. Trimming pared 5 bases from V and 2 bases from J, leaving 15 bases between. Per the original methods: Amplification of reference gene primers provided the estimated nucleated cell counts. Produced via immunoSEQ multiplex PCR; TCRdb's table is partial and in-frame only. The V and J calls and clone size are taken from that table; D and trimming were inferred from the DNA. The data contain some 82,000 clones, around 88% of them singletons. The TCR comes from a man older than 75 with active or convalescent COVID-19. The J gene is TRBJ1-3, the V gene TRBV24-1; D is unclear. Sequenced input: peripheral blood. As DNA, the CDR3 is TGTGCCACCAGTGTCCTTCGGAGGGTTACTGGAAACACCATATATTTT. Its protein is CATSVLRRVTGNTIYF.